Following are 23 T cell receptor beta chains from one sample sequenced in a study of shared clonotypes between healthy human individuals (dated by TCRdb to about 2020). Library method: the immunoSEQ multiplex PCR assay. Sourced from immuneACCESS, this table was stored by TCRdb with only in-frame sequences that have V and J called. A share of the clones is absent; for the studies checked, an unresolved V gene accounts for under half, and the remainder has no known explanation. Present in this sample are 2 million to 2.5 million clones, more than 90% of which were seen just once. The biggest ten clones account for roughly 0.13% of the sample. Sequenced input: naive CD4+ T cells sorted from blood. The intended sense of this specimen's cell subset or site label: CD45RA+ positively selected. Receptors originate from a man aged 18 to 30 in good health.

The chain combines TRBV28 with TRBJ2-3, with D possibly matching TRBD2 (5 bases). The V and J ends lost 3 bases and 2 bases respectively, with 12 bases between them. Germline assignment: CDR1 MDHEN and CDR2 SYDVKM. This CDR3 is built from 15 residues. The CDR3: CASSFEGYLTDTQYF. The CDR3 coding sequence is TGTGCCAGCAGTTTTGAGGGTTACCTCACAGATACGCAGTATTTT.

This rearrangement joins TRBV6-1 to TRBJ2-1; 7 bases agree with TRBD2. V was clipped by 7 bases and J by 5 bases; unmatched bases: 11. The CDR3 is 15 residues long. The germline V gene encodes CDR1 MNHNS and CDR2 SASEGT. For the CDR3, the DNA is TGTGCCAGCACCGAATTCGGGAGCGGGAACAATGAGCAGTTCTTC. It specifies CASTEFGSGNNEQFF.

The genes are TRBV5-6 and TRBJ1-5; the D gene is possibly TRBD1 (6 bases). The length of the CDR3 is 15 residues. V was pared by 4 bases and J by 5 bases, with 16 bases between. Germline-derived CDR1 and CDR2 are SGHDT and YYEEEE. The CDR3 reads CASSRGSGFYQPQHF. The CDR3 bases are TGTGCCAGCAGCAGGGGGTCGGGGTTTTATCAGCCCCAGCATTTT.

The chain recombines TRBV7-9 with TRBJ2-5; no clear D gene. CDR1 and CDR2 from the germline V gene are SEHNR and FQNEAQ (reference sequence). Trimming pared 2 bases from V and 4 bases from J, leaving 14 bases between. This CDR3 has 15 amino acids. The CDR3 here is CASSLIGLVIETQYF. CDR3 nucleotide sequence: TGTGCCAGCAGCTTAATCGGGTTGGTAATAGAGACCCAGTACTTC.

Comments on this clone: Within the sample, other DNA sequences also encode this same CDR3. This sequence joins TRBV2 and TRBJ1-5, with TRBD1 identical over 10 bases. Germline V gives CDR1 SNHLY, CDR2 FYNNEI. This CDR3 contains 15 residues. Losses at the gene ends were 4 bases for V and 2 bases for J; bases not matched to a gene: 2. This CDR3 is CASSAGTGGNQPQHF. CDR3 DNA sequence: TGTGCCAGCAGTGCCGGGACAGGGGGCAATCAGCCCCAGCATTTT.

J is TRBJ1-1 and V is TRBV7-3, with 9 bases identical to TRBD1. Looked up from germline, CDR1 is SGHTA and CDR2 is FQGTGA. The CDR3 spans 16 residues. V shed 3 bases, J shed 4 bases, and the junction held 9 bases outside the gene matches. The CDR3 nucleotides read TGTGCCAGCAGCTTCATGGGACCGGGACAGGGCACTGAAGCTTTCTTT. Protein: CASSFMGPGQGTEAFF.

The gene calls are TRBV5-6 and TRBJ1-2; D is ambiguous. Germline V gene lookup returns CDR1 SGHDT and CDR2 YYEEEE. The CDR3 spans 13 residues. Trimming removed 4 bases from V and 8 bases from J, with 15 bases in between. The CDR3 loop is CASSLGYNAGYTF. The CDR3 DNA sequence: TGTGCCAGCAGCCTCGGGTACAACGCGGGCTACACCTTC.

The J gene is TRBJ2-4, the V gene TRBV29-1; 9 nucleotides agree with TRBD1. V dropped 7 bases and J dropped 1; count of bases not matched to a gene: 5. Per germline, CDR1 SQVTM and CDR2 ANQGSEA. The CDR3 runs to 14 residues. The CDR3 coding sequence is TGCAGCGGCTCGACAGGGGGGGCCAAAAACATTCAGTACTTC. Translating gives CSGSTGGAKNIQYF.

This chain joins TRBV19 and TRBJ2-3, with 7 bases identical to TRBD2. V trimming: 8 bases; J trimming: 0 bases; junction bases outside the gene matches: 2. Germline V lookup: CDR1 LNHDA, CDR2 SQIVND (reference sequence). The CDR3 contains 13 residues. The CDR3 DNA reads as TGTGCCAGTCGTAGCGGGAGCACAGATACGCAGTATTTT. Amino acid sequence: CASRSGSTDTQYF.

The V and J genes are TRBV5-1 and TRBJ2-6, with no clear D. CDR3 length: 17 residues. In germline, CDR1 is SGHRS, CDR2 YFSETQ. V was pared by 1 base and J by 1 base, with 12 bases between. CDR3 loop: CASSLRPRQSGANVLTF. The CDR3 DNA follows: TGCGCCAGCAGCTTGAGACCCCGTCAATCTGGGGCCAACGTCCTGACTTTC. The entire variable domain, with the rest obtained from reference TRBV5-1 and TRBJ2-6, is as follows: KAGVTQTPRYLIKTRGQQVTLSCSPISGHRSVSWYQQTPGQGLQFLFEYFSETQRNKGNFPGRFSGRQFSNSRSEMNVSTLELGDSALYLCASSLRPRQSGANVLTFGAGSRLTVL.

In nucleotides, the CDR3 is TGTGCCGAGAAACAGGGGGTCGGCTCACCCCTCCACTTT. It yields the protein CAEKQGVGSPLHF. The V gene is TRBV6-5, the J gene TRBJ1-6; 8 bases agree with TRBD1. Germline assignment: CDR1 MNHEY and CDR2 SVGAGI. With 11 bases clipped from V and 10 bases from J, the junction kept 10 bases outside the gene matches. The CDR3 consists of 13 residues.

J is TRBJ2-7 and V is TRBV5-5, with TRBD2 matching over 10 bases. This CDR3 is built from 15 residues. CDR1 SGHKS and CDR2 YYEKEE come from the germline V gene (reference sequence). The J segment lost 0 bases and the V segment lost 4 bases, leaving 4 bases of the junction unmatched. The CDR3 here is CASSPGLARSYEQYF. In DNA form, the CDR3 reads TGTGCCAGCAGCCCGGGACTAGCGCGCTCCTACGAGCAGTACTTC.

J is TRBJ1-1 and V is TRBV13; the D is unclear. With 2 bases removed from V and 0 bases from J, the gap between germline ends came to 10 bases. This CDR3 is built from 15 residues. CDR1 is PRHDT and CDR2 is FYEKMQ in the germline V gene (reference sequence). The CDR3 DNA is TGTGCCAGCAGCTTATTCATGAAAGTGAACACTGAAGCTTTCTTT. Protein: CASSLFMKVNTEAFF. The complete variable domain, with remaining parts taken from reference TRBV13 and TRBJ1-1, reads AAGVIQSPRHLIKEKRETATLKCYPIPRHDTVYWYQQGPGQDPQFLISFYEKMQSDKGSIPDRFSAQQFSDYHSELNMSSLELGDSALYFCASSLFMKVNTEAFFGQGTRLTVV.

On this clone itself: Other nucleotide sequences from this sample produce the same CDR3. The rearrangement uses TRBV6-5 and TRBJ2-7, with 9 bases identical to TRBD1. Trimming at V came to 6 bases and at J to 2 bases, leaving 5 bases not matched to a gene. This CDR3 spans 14 amino acids. Germline values: CDR1 MNHEY, CDR2 SVGAGI. CDR3 loop: CASSRTGDTYEQYF. In DNA form, the CDR3 reads TGTGCCAGCAGCAGGACAGGGGATACCTACGAGCAGTACTTC.

This rearrangement joins TRBV4-1 to TRBJ2-1; 8 nucleotides agree with TRBD1. Germline CDR1 reads MGHRA; CDR2 reads YSYEKL. After removal of 1 base from V and 8 bases from J, the junction contained 7 bases not matched to a gene. This CDR3 has 15 residues. This chain's CDR3 is CASSQGGGQGHEQFF. The CDR3 DNA is TGCGCCAGCAGCCAAGGTGGTGGACAGGGCCATGAGCAGTTCTTC.

To note about this clone: Other DNA variants within this sample encode the same CDR3. This chain connects TRBV5-1 to TRBJ2-1; 11 nucleotides line up with TRBD2. V trimming: 4 bases; J trimming: 4 bases; junction bases outside the gene matches: 4. The CDR3 is 15 residues long. Germline V gene data show CDR1 as SGHRS and CDR2 as YFSETQ. DNA of the CDR3: TGCGCCAGCAGCCCCACTAGCGGGAGTTACAATGAGCAGTTCTTC. Translating it yields CASSPTSGSYNEQFF.

V is TRBV10-1 and J is TRBJ2-7; tentative D call: TRBD1 (5 bases). V lost 0 bases to trimming and J lost 3 bases, with 6 bases between them. The germline CDR1 and CDR2 sequences are WNHNN and SYGVQD (reference sequence). CDR3 length equals 13 residues. The CDR3 sequence is CASSESDSYEQYF. The CDR3 DNA reads TGCGCCAGCAGTGAGTCCGACAGCTACGAGCAGTACTTC.

The chain joins TRBV28 to TRBJ2-1, with no clear D. CDR3 length: 12 amino acids. The germline V and J ends were trimmed by 5 bases and 10 bases, with 12 bases remaining between them. CDR1 is MDHEN and CDR2 is SYDVKM in the germline V gene. This chain's CDR3 is CASSVIKGEQFF. For the CDR3, the DNA is TGTGCCAGCAGTGTTATCAAGGGAGAGCAGTTCTTC. Based on the CDR3 plus reference TRBV28 and TRBJ2-1, the full variable domain is DVKVTQSSRYLVKRTGEKVFLECVQDMDHENMFWYRQDPGLGLRLIYFSYDVKMKEKGDIPEGYSVSREKKERFSLILESASTNQTSMYLCASSVIKGEQFFGPGTRLTVL.

V usage is TRBV5-1 and J usage is TRBJ1-1; tentatively, D is TRBD1 (6 bases). The CDR3 covers 15 residues. V was shortened by 5 bases and J by 1 base, with 15 bases between the two germline ends. Germline CDR1 and CDR2: SGHRS and YFSETQ. CDR3 DNA: TGCGCCAGCAGGGGAAGGACAGAAGGGAACACTGAAGCTTTCTTT. Encoded protein: CASRGRTEGNTEAFF.

This chain joins TRBV5-8 and TRBJ1-3, with D unclear. CDR1 and CDR2 (germline): SGHTS, YDEGEE. V gave up 5 bases and J gave up 2 bases, with 14 bases separating them. CDR3 size: 15 residues. The CDR3 reads CASSFFLGTGNTIYF. In nucleotides, the CDR3 is TGTGCCAGCAGTTTTTTTCTTGGGACTGGAAACACCATATATTTT. The full variable domain, with the rest looked up from reference TRBV5-8 and TRBJ1-3, is EAGVTQSPTHLIKTRGQQATLRCSPISGHTSVYWYQQALGLGLQFLLWYDEGEERNRGNFPPRFSGRQFPNYSSELNVNALELEDSALYLCASSFFLGTGNTIYFGEGSWLTVV.

In this sample, this clone turned up once. The V gene is TRBV18, the J gene TRBJ1-1, with D possibly being TRBD1 (6 bases). This CDR3 has 14 amino acids. Trimming removed 3 bases at V and 6 bases at J, with 14 bases between. Germline V lookup: CDR1 KGHSH, CDR2 LQKENI. The CDR3 DNA follows: TGTGCCAGCTCACCCATCGACAGGTTATCTGAAGCTTTCTTT. It specifies CASSPIDRLSEAFF.

The chain links TRBV6-6 to TRBJ2-3; D is possibly TRBD1 (6 bases). The CDR3 consists of 15 residues. Looked up from germline, CDR1 is MNHNY and CDR2 is SVGAGI (reference sequence). The V end was cut by 4 bases, the J end by 3 bases, with 14 bases between. The DNA for the CDR3 is TGTGCCAGCAGTTCGCTAGGACAGTCTACAGATACGCAGTATTTT. This sequence encodes CASSSLGQSTDTQYF.

For the CDR3, the DNA is TGCGCCAGCAGCTCCGGAGTAGGGGTGGAGACCCAGTACTTC. It yields the protein CASSSGVGVETQYF. The J gene is TRBJ2-5, the V gene TRBV5-1; D is perhaps TRBD1 (5 bases). The V and J ends lost 3 bases and 5 bases respectively, with 14 bases between them. The CDR3 loop spans 14 amino acids. Germline V gene sequence: CDR1 SGHRS, CDR2 YFSETQ.